The rows below give T cell receptor beta chains drawn from one sample of a study of T cells in Graves' hyperthyroidism and ophthalmopathy. TCRdb re-called the multiplex PCR reads through MiXCR, storing one row per CDR3 protein. The sample holds around 280,000 distinct CDR3 sequences, 13% seen once. The material sequenced was blood. These receptors were obtained from a young woman with Graves' hyperthyroidism that later progressed to Graves' ophthalmopathy. Both conserved end residues are part of each CDR3. Each record gives: V gene, D gene, clone size, J gene, CDR3 DNA, CDR3 protein. A D gene is named only where the DNA matches it firmly. Clone size is stated in some rows and not others, as once, few, many or a class when expanded.

v_gene: TRBV7-9
d_gene: TRBD1
abundance: few
j_gene: TRBJ2-7
CDR3nt: TGTGCCAGCAGCTTGGGACAGGGGCACCCCTACGAGCAGTACTTC
CDR3aa: CASSLGQGHPYEQYF

v_gene: TRBV4-1
d_gene: -
abundance: few
j_gene: TRBJ2-1
CDR3nt: TGCGCCAGCAGCCAAGATCGCGGGACGGGTAATGAGCAGTTCTTC
CDR3aa: CASSQDRGTGNEQFF

v_gene: TRBV28
d_gene: -
abundance: many
j_gene: TRBJ2-3
CDR3nt: TGTGCCAGCCAACAGGGGGGGTACACAGATACGCAGTATTTT
CDR3aa: CASQQGGYTDTQYF

v_gene: TRBV12-3/TRBV12-4
d_gene: TRBD2
abundance: many
j_gene: TRBJ2-6
CDR3nt: TGTGCCACCGTGACTAGCGGGAGAGGGTCTGGGGCCAACGTCCTGACTTTC
CDR3aa: CATVTSGRGSGANVLTF

v_gene: TRBV11-2
d_gene: -
abundance: many
j_gene: TRBJ1-1
CDR3nt: TGTGCCAGCAGCTCGGGGAGGGGGGTCACTGAAGCTTTCTTT
CDR3aa: CASSSGRGVTEAFF

v_gene: TRBV12-3/TRBV12-4
d_gene: -
abundance: many
j_gene: TRBJ2-6
CDR3nt: TGTGCCAGCAGTTTATCGTATGGGGCCAACGTCCTGACTTTC
CDR3aa: CASSLSYGANVLTF

v_gene: TRBV29-1
d_gene: TRBD2
abundance: many
j_gene: TRBJ2-1
CDR3nt: TGCAGCGTCCAGGGACTAGCGGGAAGCAATGAGCAGTTCTTC
CDR3aa: CSVQGLAGSNEQFF

v_gene: TRBV5-1
d_gene: TRBD1
abundance: many
j_gene: TRBJ2-5
CDR3nt: TGCGCCAGCAGCGGAGGGACAGGGGGGTACCAAGAGACCCAGTACTTC
CDR3aa: CASSGGTGGYQETQYF

v_gene: TRBV11-2
d_gene: -
abundance: -
j_gene: TRBJ2-7
CDR3nt: TGTGCCAGCAGCTTCATACCGGAGAGCCGTGAGCAGTACTTC
CDR3aa: CASSFIPESREQYF

v_gene: TRBV29-1
d_gene: -
abundance: few
j_gene: TRBJ2-3
CDR3nt: TGCAGCGTTGAAGAGAGCGGCCAAAGATGGGATACGCAGTATTTT
CDR3aa: CSVEESGQRWDTQYF

v_gene: TRBV20-1
d_gene: -
abundance: many
j_gene: TRBJ2-7
CDR3nt: TGCAGTGCTAGAGACAGGTTAAACTACGAGCAGTACTTC
CDR3aa: CSARDRLNYEQYF

v_gene: TRBV5-1
d_gene: -
abundance: few
j_gene: TRBJ2-3
CDR3nt: TGCGCCAGCAGCAGTAGCTTCTCAGATACGCAGTATTTT
CDR3aa: CASSSSFSDTQYF

v_gene: TRBV30
d_gene: TRBD2
abundance: many
j_gene: TRBJ2-5
CDR3nt: TGTGCCTGGAGTTTGCGACTAGCGTCCGCGACCCAGTACTTC
CDR3aa: CAWSLRLASATQYF

v_gene: TRBV27
d_gene: TRBD2
abundance: -
j_gene: TRBJ2-7
CDR3nt: TGTGCCAGCAGTGCATCTAGCGGTTTTATCTCCTACGAGCAGTACTTC
CDR3aa: CASSASSGFISYEQYF

v_gene: TRBV4-3
d_gene: -
abundance: many
j_gene: TRBJ2-1
CDR3nt: TGCGCCAGCAGCCAGGAGGGAATAGCAGGTGGGAATGAGCAGTTCTTC
CDR3aa: CASSQEGIAGGNEQFF

v_gene: TRBV18
d_gene: TRBD1
abundance: many
j_gene: TRBJ1-4
CDR3nt: TGTGCCAGCTCACCCAGGGGGCCTAATGAAAAACTGTTTTTT
CDR3aa: CASSPRGPNEKLFF

v_gene: TRBV11-1
d_gene: -
abundance: many
j_gene: TRBJ2-1
CDR3nt: TGTGCCAGCAGTTTGTCGGACTCCTACAATGAGCAGTTCTTC
CDR3aa: CASSLSDSYNEQFF

v_gene: TRBV7-2
d_gene: -
abundance: many
j_gene: TRBJ1-4
CDR3nt: TGTGCCAGCAGCGCCCTTAATGAAAAACTGTTTTTT
CDR3aa: CASSALNEKLFF

v_gene: TRBV6-1
d_gene: -
abundance: once
j_gene: TRBJ1-4
CDR3nt: TGTGCCAGCAGGGGCGATACCGTTCGGACTAATGAAAAACTGTTTTTT
CDR3aa: CASRGDTVRTNEKLFF

v_gene: TRBV12-3/TRBV12-4
d_gene: TRBD2
abundance: -
j_gene: TRBJ2-7
CDR3nt: TGTGCCAGCACCCTTAGCGGGAGGACCCCCTACGAGCAGTACTTC
CDR3aa: CASTLSGRTPYEQYF

v_gene: TRBV7-9
d_gene: -
abundance: many
j_gene: TRBJ2-3
CDR3nt: TGTGCCAGCAGCGCTTGGGAGGCAGATACGCAGTATTTT
CDR3aa: CASSAWEADTQYF